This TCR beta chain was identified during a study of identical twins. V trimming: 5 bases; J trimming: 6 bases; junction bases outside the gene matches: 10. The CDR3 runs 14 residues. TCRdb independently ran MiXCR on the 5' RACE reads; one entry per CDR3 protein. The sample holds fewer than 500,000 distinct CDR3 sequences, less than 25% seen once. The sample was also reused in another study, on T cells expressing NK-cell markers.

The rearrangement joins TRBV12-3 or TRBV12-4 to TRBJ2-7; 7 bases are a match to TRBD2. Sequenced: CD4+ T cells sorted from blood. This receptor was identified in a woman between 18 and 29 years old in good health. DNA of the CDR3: TGTGCCAGCAGTGGGGGACTACTCCAGCGCGAGCAGTACTTC. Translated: CASSGGLLQREQYF.